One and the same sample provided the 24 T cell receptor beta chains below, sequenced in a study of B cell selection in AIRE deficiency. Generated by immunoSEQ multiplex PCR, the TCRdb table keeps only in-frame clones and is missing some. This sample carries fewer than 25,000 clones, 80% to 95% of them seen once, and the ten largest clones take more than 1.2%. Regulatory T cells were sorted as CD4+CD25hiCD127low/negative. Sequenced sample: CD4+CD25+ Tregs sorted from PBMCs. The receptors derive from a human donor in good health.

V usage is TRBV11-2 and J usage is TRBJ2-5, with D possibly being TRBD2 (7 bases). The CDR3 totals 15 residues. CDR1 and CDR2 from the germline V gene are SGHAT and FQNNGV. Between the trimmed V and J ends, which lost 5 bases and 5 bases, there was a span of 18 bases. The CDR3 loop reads CASSRLQGGQETQYF. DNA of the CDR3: TGTGCCAGCAGCCGGTTACAGGGAGGGCAGGAGACCCAGTACTTC.

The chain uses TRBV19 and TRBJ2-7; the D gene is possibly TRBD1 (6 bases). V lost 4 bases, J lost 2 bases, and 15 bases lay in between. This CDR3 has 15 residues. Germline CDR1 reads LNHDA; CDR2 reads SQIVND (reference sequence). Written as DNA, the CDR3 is TGTGCCAGTAGTAAAAAACGACAGGCCCCCTACGAGCAGTACTTC. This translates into CASSKKRQAPYEQYF.

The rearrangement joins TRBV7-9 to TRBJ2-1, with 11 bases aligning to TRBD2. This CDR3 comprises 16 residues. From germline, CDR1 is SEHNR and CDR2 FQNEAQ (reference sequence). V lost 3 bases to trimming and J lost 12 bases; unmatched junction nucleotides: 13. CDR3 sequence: CASSFNPGLAATGQFF. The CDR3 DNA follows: TGTGCCAGCAGCTTTAACCCGGGACTAGCGGCTACAGGGCAGTTCTTC.

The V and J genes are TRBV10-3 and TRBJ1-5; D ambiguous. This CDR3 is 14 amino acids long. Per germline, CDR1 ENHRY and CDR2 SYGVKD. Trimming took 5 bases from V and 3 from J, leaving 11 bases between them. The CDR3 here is CAISLGRSNQPQHF. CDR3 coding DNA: TGTGCCATCAGTTTGGGCCGCTCCAATCAGCCCCAGCATTTT.

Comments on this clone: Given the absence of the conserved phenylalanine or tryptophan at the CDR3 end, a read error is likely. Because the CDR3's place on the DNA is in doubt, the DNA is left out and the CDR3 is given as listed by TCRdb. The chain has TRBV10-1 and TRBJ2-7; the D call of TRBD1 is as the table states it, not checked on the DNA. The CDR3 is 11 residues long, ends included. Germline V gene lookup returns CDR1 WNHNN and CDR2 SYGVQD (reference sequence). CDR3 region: CASSQSGTGYY.

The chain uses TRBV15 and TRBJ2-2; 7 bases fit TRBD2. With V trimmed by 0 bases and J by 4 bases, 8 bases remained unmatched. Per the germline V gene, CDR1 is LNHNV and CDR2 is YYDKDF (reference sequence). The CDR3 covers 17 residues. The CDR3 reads CATSREAGTHPTGELFF. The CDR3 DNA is TGTGCCACCAGCAGAGAAGCGGGGACCCACCCCACCGGGGAGCTGTTTTTT. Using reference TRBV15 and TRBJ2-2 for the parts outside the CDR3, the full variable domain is DAMVIQNPRYQVTQFGKPVTLSCSQTLNHNVMYWYQQKSSQAPKLLFHYYDKDFNNEADTPDNFQSRRPNTSFCFLDIRSPGLGDTAMYLCATSREAGTHPTGELFFGEGSRLTVL.

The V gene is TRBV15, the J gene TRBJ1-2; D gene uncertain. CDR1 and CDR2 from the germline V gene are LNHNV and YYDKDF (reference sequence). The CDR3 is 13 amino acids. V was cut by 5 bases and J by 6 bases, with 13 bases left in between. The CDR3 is CATSPWRGNGYTF. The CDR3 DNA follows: TGTGCCACCAGCCCGTGGCGGGGAAATGGCTACACCTTC. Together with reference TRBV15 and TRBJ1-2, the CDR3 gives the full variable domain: DAMVIQNPRYQVTQFGKPVTLSCSQTLNHNVMYWYQQKSSQAPKLLFHYYDKDFNNEADTPDNFQSRRPNTSFCFLDIRSPGLGDTAMYLCATSPWRGNGYTFGSGTRLTVV.

The CDR3 coding sequence is TGTGCCAGCACCATTGGGACACCGGTATGGCAGTTCTTC. Its protein product is CASTIGTPVWQFF. The chain combines TRBV6-6 with TRBJ2-1; TRBD1 might be the D (6 bases). CDR1 and CDR2 (germline): MNHNY, SVGAGI (reference sequence). The CDR3 contains 13 residues. The V end was cut by 7 bases, the J end by 12 bases, with 19 bases between.

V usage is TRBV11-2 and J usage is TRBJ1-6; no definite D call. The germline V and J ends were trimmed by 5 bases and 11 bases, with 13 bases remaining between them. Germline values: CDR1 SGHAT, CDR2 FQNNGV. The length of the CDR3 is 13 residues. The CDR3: CASSLEAGAPLHF. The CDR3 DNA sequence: TGTGCCAGCAGCCTCGAAGCGGGTGCACCCCTCCACTTT.

For the CDR3, the DNA is TGCAGCGTTGAAGATCCGGGTTGGGGAAGGTCCTACAATGAGCAGTTCTTC. The encoded protein is CSVEDPGWGRSYNEQFF. The V call is TRBV29-1, the J call TRBJ2-1, with D hard to call. Germline-derived CDR1 and CDR2 are SQVTM and ANQGSEA. V dropped 0 bases and J dropped 1 base, with 16 bases sitting between them. The CDR3 consists of 17 residues.

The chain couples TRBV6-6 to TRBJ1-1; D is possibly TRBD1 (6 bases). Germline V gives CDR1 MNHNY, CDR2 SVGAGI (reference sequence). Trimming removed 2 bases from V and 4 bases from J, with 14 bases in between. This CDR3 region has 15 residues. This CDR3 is CASSYPYGTITEAFF. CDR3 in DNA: TGTGCCAGCAGTTACCCCTACGGGACAATCACTGAAGCTTTCTTT.

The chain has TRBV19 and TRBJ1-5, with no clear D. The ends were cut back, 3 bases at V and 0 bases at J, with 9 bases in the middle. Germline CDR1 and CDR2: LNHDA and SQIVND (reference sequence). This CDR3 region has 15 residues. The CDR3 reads CASSIQAPSNQPQHF. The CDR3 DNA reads TGTGCCAGTAGTATCCAGGCACCTAGCAATCAGCCCCAGCATTTT.

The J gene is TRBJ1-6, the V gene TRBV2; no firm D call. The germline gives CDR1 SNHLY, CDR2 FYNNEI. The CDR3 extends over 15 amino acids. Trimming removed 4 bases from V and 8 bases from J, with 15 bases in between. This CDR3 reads CASSASRVRDSPLHF. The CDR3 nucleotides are TGTGCCAGCAGTGCCTCACGGGTCCGGGATTCACCCCTCCACTTT.

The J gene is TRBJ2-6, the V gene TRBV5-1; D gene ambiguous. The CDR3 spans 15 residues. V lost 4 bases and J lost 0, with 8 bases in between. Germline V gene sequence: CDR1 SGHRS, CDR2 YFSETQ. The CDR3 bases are TGCGCCAGCAGCCCGGGCGACTCTGGGGCCAACGTCCTGACTTTC. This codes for CASSPGDSGANVLTF. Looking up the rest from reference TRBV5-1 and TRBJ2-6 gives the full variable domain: KAGVTQTPRYLIKTRGQQVTLSCSPISGHRSVSWYQQTPGQGLQFLFEYFSETQRNKGNFPGRFSGRQFSNSRSEMNVSTLELGDSALYLCASSPGDSGANVLTFGAGSRLTVL.

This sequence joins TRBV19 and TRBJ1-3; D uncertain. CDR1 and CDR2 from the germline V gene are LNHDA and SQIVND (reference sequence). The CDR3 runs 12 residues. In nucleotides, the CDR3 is TGTGCGGTATCCAGCTCTGGAAACACCATATATTTT. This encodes CAVSSSGNTIYF.

The CDR3 DNA reads TGTGCCAGCAGCCGGGTTAGCGGGGAGGCTTACAATGAGCAGTTCTTC. Translated: CASSRVSGEAYNEQFF. The V gene is TRBV4-2, the J gene TRBJ2-1, with 8 bases that match TRBD2. CDR1 is LGHNA and CDR2 is YNFKEQ in the germline V gene. The CDR3 is 16 residues long. With 4 bases clipped from V and 4 bases from J, the junction kept 9 bases outside the gene matches.

CDR3 sequence: CASSEAQLMGSPNLYNEQFF. The CDR3 nucleotides read TGTGCCAGCAGTGAAGCGCAACTGATGGGCAGCCCCAACCTTTACAATGAGCAGTTCTTC. V is TRBV2 and J is TRBJ2-1; D is undetermined. V was clipped by 0 bases and J by 4 bases, with 25 bases between them. The germline V gene encodes CDR1 SNHLY and CDR2 FYNNEI. This CDR3 comprises 20 residues.

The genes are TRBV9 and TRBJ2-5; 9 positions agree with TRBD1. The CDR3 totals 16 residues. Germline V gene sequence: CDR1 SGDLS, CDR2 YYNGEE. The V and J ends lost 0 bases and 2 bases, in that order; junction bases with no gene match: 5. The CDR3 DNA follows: TGTGCCAGCAGCGTAGGACAGGGGGTGGGTCAAGAGACCCAGTACTTC. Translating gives CASSVGQGVGQETQYF.

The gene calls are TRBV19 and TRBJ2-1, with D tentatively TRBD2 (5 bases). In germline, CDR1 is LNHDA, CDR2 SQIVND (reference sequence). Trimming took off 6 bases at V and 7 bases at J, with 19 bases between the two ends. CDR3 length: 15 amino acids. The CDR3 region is CASSREGIVFNEQFF. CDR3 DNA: TGTGCCAGTAGCCGGGAAGGTATAGTTTTTAATGAGCAGTTCTTC.

The CDR3 region is CASSGGTGYGYTF. CDR3 coding DNA: TGTGCCAGCAGCGGAGGGACAGGGTATGGCTACACCTTC. This chain joins TRBV2 and TRBJ1-2, with 9 bases identical to TRBD1. The CDR3 contains 13 residues. Germline trimming cut 6 bases from V and 5 bases from J; bases unmatched to any gene: 4. Germline V lookup: CDR1 SNHLY, CDR2 FYNNEI. Supplemented by reference TRBV2 and TRBJ1-2, the full variable domain reads EPEVTQTPSHQVTQMGQEVILRCVPISNHLYFYWYRQILGQKVEFLVSFYNNEISEKSEIFDDQFSVERPDGSNFTLKIRSTKLEDSAMYFCASSGGTGYGYTFGSGTRLTVV.

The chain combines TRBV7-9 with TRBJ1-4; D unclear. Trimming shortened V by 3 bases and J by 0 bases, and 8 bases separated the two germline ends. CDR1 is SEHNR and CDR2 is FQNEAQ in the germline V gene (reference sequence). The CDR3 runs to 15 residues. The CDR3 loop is CASSFNLATNEKLFF. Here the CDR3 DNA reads TGTGCCAGCAGCTTTAATCTTGCAACTAATGAAAAACTGTTTTTT.

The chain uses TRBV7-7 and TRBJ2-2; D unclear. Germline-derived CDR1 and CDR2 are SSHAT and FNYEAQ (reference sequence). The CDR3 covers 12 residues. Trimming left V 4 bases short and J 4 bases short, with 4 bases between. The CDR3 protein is CASSSITGELFF. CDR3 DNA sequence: TGTGCCAGCAGCTCCATCACCGGGGAGCTGTTTTTT. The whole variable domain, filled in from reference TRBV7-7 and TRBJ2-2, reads GAGVSQSPRYKVTKRGQDVTLRCDPISSHATLYWYQQALGQGPEFLTYFNYEAQPDKSGLPSDRFSAERPEGSISTLTIQRTEQRDSAMYRCASSSITGELFFGEGSRLTVL.

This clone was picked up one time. The CDR3: CASSVPGRTDTQYF. The CDR3 nucleotides are TGCGCCAGCAGTGTTCCGGGGAGGACAGATACGCAGTATTTT. This chain connects TRBV10-2 to TRBJ2-3; TRBD2 is a possible D gene (6 bases). The CDR3 length is 14 residues. Trimming shortened V by 4 bases and J by 3 bases, and 11 bases separated the two germline ends. Germline lookup yields CDR1 WSHSY and CDR2 SAAADI.

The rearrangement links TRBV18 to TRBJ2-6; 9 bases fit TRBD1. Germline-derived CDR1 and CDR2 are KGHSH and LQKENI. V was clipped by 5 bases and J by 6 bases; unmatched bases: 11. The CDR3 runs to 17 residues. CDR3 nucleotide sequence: TGTGCCAGCTCATCCTGGACAGGGGATAATCAGGCCAACGTCCTGACTTTC. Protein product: CASSSWTGDNQANVLTF. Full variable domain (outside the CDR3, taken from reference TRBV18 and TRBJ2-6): NAGVMQNPRHLVRRRGQEARLRCSPMKGHSHVYWYRQLPEEGLKFMVYLQKENIIDESGMPKERFSAEFPKEGPSILRIQQVVRGDSAAYFCASSSWTGDNQANVLTFGAGSRLTVL.